This T cell receptor (beta chain) was profiled in a study of cytomegalovirus exposure and HLA in healthy donors. The length of the CDR3 is 13 residues. CDR1 is MNHEY, CDR2 SVGAGI, per germline. The V and J ends lost 6 bases and 4 bases, in that order; junction bases with no gene match: 3. This clone was seen more than once but under ten times. The PCR used 60 Vbeta and 13 Jbeta primers. Study processing details: It was a later analysis that counted approximately 81 million unique TCR beta chains, of which roughly 10 million were shared. Assay: immunoSEQ multiplex PCR; the TCRdb copy retains only in-frame clones and omits some. The V and J calls and clone size are taken from that table; D and trimming were inferred from the DNA. In the table there are approximately 140,000 clones, just under 85% of which are singletons.

What was sequenced was PBMCs. The J gene is TRBJ2-5, the V gene TRBV6-5, with 9 bases fitting TRBD2. This receptor was obtained from a woman aged 40 to 49 in good health and CMV-seronegative. The CDR3 sequence is CASRVAGAETQYF. The DNA for the CDR3 is TGTGCCAGCAGAGTAGCGGGAGCAGAGACCCAGTACTTC.